Listed here are 28 T cell receptor beta chains from one sample, sequenced in a study of blood T cell repertoires in COVID-19 (dated by TCRdb to about 2020). The receptor library was made with the immunoSEQ multiplex PCR assay. Imported from immuneACCESS, the table was reduced by TCRdb to in-frame sequences with V and J called. These copies leave out some clones; in studies compared against another copy, an unresolved V gene accounts for under half, and the cause of the remainder is not known. The sample yields around 14,000 clones; about 90% were counted once. Of the sample, over 8% falls within the top ten clones. What was sequenced was peripheral blood. All receptors come from a human donor in a cohort sampled during active COVID-19.

The chain recombines TRBV30 with TRBJ1-5; 7 bases are a match to TRBD1. V shed 0 bases, J shed 5 bases, and the junction held 7 bases outside the gene matches. This CDR3 spans 15 amino acids. CDR1 and CDR2 from the germline V gene are GTSNPN and SVGIG (reference sequence). The CDR3: CAWSVSDRDHQPQHF. DNA for the CDR3: TGTGCCTGGAGTGTAAGTGACAGGGATCATCAGCCCCAGCATTTT.

The chain recombines TRBV10-1 with TRBJ2-7; 8 nucleotides line up with TRBD2. The CDR3 consists of 16 residues. V was clipped by 10 bases and J by 3 bases; unmatched bases: 17. The germline CDR1 and CDR2 sequences are WNHNN and SYGVQD (reference sequence). CDR3 region: CATPWLASGRYYEQYF. In nucleotides, the CDR3 is TGCGCCACCCCATGGTTGGCTAGCGGGCGGTACTACGAGCAGTACTTC.

The gene calls are TRBV7-2 and TRBJ1-1, with 7 positions matching TRBD1. This CDR3 spans 15 amino acids. After removal of 0 bases from V and 5 bases from J, the junction contained 6 bases not matched to a gene. Germline V gene lookup returns CDR1 SGHTA and CDR2 FQGNSA. The CDR3 DNA follows: TGTGCCAGCAGCTTAGCAGGGGGCGTTGGGACTGAAGCTTTCTTT. Translated, it gives CASSLAGGVGTEAFF.

This chain uses TRBV7-8 with TRBJ2-5; TRBD1 aligns across 7 bases. The V segment lost 5 bases and the J segment 4 bases; nucleotides outside the gene matches: 16. The CDR3 length is 17 residues. CDR1 SGHVS and CDR2 FQNEAQ come from the germline V gene. DNA of the CDR3: TGTGCCAGCAGCCTAGGGGGCGTAGGGGGCGCGCCAGAGACCCAGTACTTC. Translating it yields CASSLGGVGGAPETQYF.

The gene calls are TRBV19 and TRBJ2-6; no definite D call. The CDR3 consists of 15 residues. The germline V gene encodes CDR1 LNHDA and CDR2 SQIVND (reference sequence). Trimming removed 4 bases from V and 1 base from J, with 8 bases in between. The CDR3 region is CASSTTRSGANVLTF. As DNA, the CDR3 is TGTGCCAGTAGTACAACGAGGTCTGGGGCCAACGTCCTGACTTTC.

The V call is TRBV29-1, the J call TRBJ2-2; no definite D call. The CDR3 is 11 residues long. Trimming removed 4 bases from V and 8 bases from J, with 8 bases in between. The germline V gene has CDR1 SQVTM and CDR2 ANQGSEA. This chain's CDR3 is CSVVSLGELFF. CDR3 DNA: TGCAGCGTTGTTAGTTTGGGGGAGCTGTTTTTT.

This clone was seen a few times. The chain carries TRBV19 and TRBJ2-5; maybe TRBD1 (5 bases). The CDR3 has 13 residues. Germline CDR1 is LNHDA and CDR2 is SQIVND (reference sequence). The V end lost 6 bases, the J end lost 7 bases, and 15 bases lay between the germline ends. The CDR3 spells CASRRQQVGTQYF. Written as DNA, the CDR3 is TGTGCCAGTAGGAGACAGCAAGTCGGGACCCAGTACTTC.

Only a few counts were recorded for this clone. This chain connects TRBV19 to TRBJ2-2; 9 bases line up with TRBD1. Trimming removed 5 bases from V and 6 bases from J; junction bases left unmatched: 7. CDR1 and CDR2 from the germline V gene are LNHDA and SQIVND (reference sequence). The CDR3 is made up of 15 amino acids. The CDR3 nucleotides read TGTGCCAGTAGTGCCCGGGACAGGGACGCCGGGGAGCTGTTTTTT. It translates to CASSARDRDAGELFF.

The chain combines TRBV27 with TRBJ2-3; TRBD1 agrees at 7 bases. CDR1 MNHEY and CDR2 SMNVEV come from the germline V gene (reference sequence). V was clipped by 2 bases and J by 5 bases; unmatched bases: 10. The CDR3 spans 16 residues. CDR3 bases: TGTGCCAGCAGTTTAGGTCCAGGGGGTTATCGAGATACGCAGTATTTT. Protein: CASSLGPGGYRDTQYF.

The rearrangement links TRBV10-2 to TRBJ2-7, with D perhaps matching TRBD1 (6 bases). Germline lookup yields CDR1 WSHSY and CDR2 SAAADI. The CDR3 has 15 residues. V lost 6 bases and J lost 1, with 16 bases in between. The CDR3 sequence: CASSFGTGYSYEQYF. In nucleotides, the CDR3 is TGCGCCAGCAGCTTCGGAACAGGGTATTCCTACGAGCAGTACTTC.

This chain connects TRBV5-1 to TRBJ2-3, with 9 nucleotides matching TRBD2. The CDR3 contains 16 residues. CDR1 is SGHRS and CDR2 is YFSETQ in the germline V gene. J was trimmed by 0 bases and V by 2 bases; bases with no gene match: 4. The CDR3: CASSLGLAGSTDTQYF. The CDR3 DNA follows: TGCGCCAGCAGCTTAGGGCTAGCGGGAAGCACAGATACGCAGTATTTT.

V gene TRBV5-1 combines with J gene TRBJ1-2, with D tentatively TRBD1 (5 bases). Per germline, CDR1 SGHRS and CDR2 YFSETQ. The CDR3 sequence is 13 residues long. Trimming stripped 4 bases from V and 7 bases from J, with 14 bases between. CDR3 DNA: TGCGCCAGCAGCCGCCGTCAGGGTGGTGGCTACACCTTC. Its translation is CASSRRQGGGYTF.

V and J are TRBV2 and TRBJ2-7; TRBD2 is a possible D gene (6 bases). Germline V gene sequence: CDR1 SNHLY, CDR2 FYNNEI. The V end was cut by 8 bases, the J end by 5 bases, with 22 bases between. This CDR3 is built from 15 residues. CDR3 residues: CASLPPGGRGNEQYF. DNA for the CDR3: TGTGCCAGCCTCCCCCCCGGGGGACGTGGTAACGAGCAGTACTTC.

The chain employs TRBV27 and TRBJ2-7; the match to TRBD2 covers 10 bases. Germline trimming cut 2 bases from V and 7 bases from J; bases unmatched to any gene: 5. The CDR3 runs 14 residues. Germline V lookup: CDR1 MNHEY, CDR2 SMNVEV (reference sequence). The CDR3 loop is CASSLGAGGNEQYF. In DNA form, the CDR3 reads TGTGCCAGCAGTTTAGGAGCGGGGGGGAATGAGCAGTACTTC.

The rearrangement links TRBV19 to TRBJ2-3; tentatively, D is TRBD1 (5 bases). Per the germline V gene, CDR1 is LNHDA and CDR2 is SQIVND (reference sequence). CDR3 length: 16 residues. Between the trimmed V and J ends, which lost 1 base and 2 bases, there was a span of 13 bases. CDR3 protein: CASSIGQSLTTDTQYF. CDR3 bases: TGTGCCAGTAGTATAGGACAGTCGCTTACCACAGATACGCAGTATTTT.

V is TRBV5-4 and J is TRBJ2-7, with 8 bases aligning to TRBD2. The junction had 9 bases not matched to a gene; V was cut back by 4 bases and J by 0 bases. The CDR3 is 16 amino acids. The germline gives CDR1 SGHNT, CDR2 YYREEE (reference sequence). CDR3 amino acids: CASSPGGAGYSYEQYF. CDR3 bases: TGTGCCAGCAGCCCGGGGGGGGCGGGGTACTCCTACGAGCAGTACTTC.

In this sample, this clone turned up a few times. The V call is TRBV4-1, the J call TRBJ1-4, with a weak D call TRBD1 (6 bases). V dropped 0 bases and J dropped 8 bases, with 10 bases sitting between them. Germline lookup yields CDR1 MGHRA and CDR2 YSYEKL. The CDR3 spans 14 residues. The CDR3 loop is CASSQEAQGEKLFF. For the CDR3, the DNA is TGCGCCAGCAGCCAAGAAGCCCAGGGGGAAAAACTGTTTTTT.

This chain joins TRBV11-2 and TRBJ2-7; D unresolved. This CDR3 contains 18 residues. V dropped 5 bases and J dropped 0 bases, with 23 bases sitting between them. Germline V CDR1 and CDR2: SGHAT, FQNNGV. CDR3 sequence: CASSPLNRRHNDSYEQYF. The CDR3 coding sequence is TGTGCCAGCAGCCCCCTCAACCGACGACATAACGACTCCTACGAGCAGTACTTC. The full variable domain, in which reference TRBV11-2 and TRBJ2-7 provide the parts outside the CDR3, is EAGVAQSPRYKIIEKRQSVAFWCNPISGHATLYWYQQILGQGPKLLIQFQNNGVVDDSQLPKDRFSAERLKGVDSTLKIQPAKLEDSAVYLCASSPLNRRHNDSYEQYFGPGTRLTVT.

The chain has TRBV11-2 and TRBJ1-5; 9 bases are shared with TRBD1. The CDR3 totals 15 residues. Germline values: CDR1 SGHAT, CDR2 FQNNGV. The V gene end was trimmed by 1 base and the J gene end by 6 bases; junction bases not matched to a gene: 4. DNA of the CDR3: TGTGCCAGCAGCTTAGGGACAGGGGATTTTCAGCCCCAGCATTTT. Its protein product is CASSLGTGDFQPQHF. Full variable domain (remainder filled in from reference TRBV11-2 and TRBJ1-5): EAGVAQSPRYKIIEKRQSVAFWCNPISGHATLYWYQQILGQGPKLLIQFQNNGVVDDSQLPKDRFSAERLKGVDSTLKIQPAKLEDSAVYLCASSLGTGDFQPQHFGDGTRLSIL.

This chain links TRBV7-2 with TRBJ2-2; 10 bases agree with TRBD2. The CDR3 spans 18 residues. V lost 1 base to trimming and J lost 6 bases; unmatched junction nucleotides: 11. The V gene's germline CDR1 is SGHTA and CDR2 FQGNSA. CDR3: CASSLVDVRLAGAGELFF. The CDR3 coding sequence is TGTGCCAGCAGCTTAGTGGATGTAAGGCTAGCGGGGGCCGGGGAGCTGTTTTTT.

CDR3 region: CASSLSSGTSGTDTQYF. The DNA for the CDR3 is TGCGCCAGCAGCTTATCCTCCGGGACTAGTGGTACAGATACGCAGTATTTT. This chain uses TRBV5-1 with TRBJ2-3; 8 bases map to TRBD2. This CDR3 has 17 amino acids. Trimming cost V 2 bases and J 3 bases; bases outside gene matches: 11. The germline V gene has CDR1 SGHRS and CDR2 YFSETQ.

This clone was counted a single time. The rearrangement joins TRBV3-1 (or the pseudogene TRBV3-2) to TRBJ2-6; maybe TRBD2 (5 bases). This CDR3 comprises 16 residues. V shed 0 bases and J shed 1 base, with 7 bases lying between them. Per germline, CDR1 LGHDT and CDR2 YNNKEL (reference sequence). The CDR3 DNA is TGTGCCAGCAGCCAAGATTCGGGGTCTGGGGCCAACGTCCTGACTTTC. Encoded protein: CASSQDSGSGANVLTF.

The V gene is TRBV9, the J gene TRBJ2-3; 14 bases are a match to TRBD2. Germline assignment: CDR1 SGDLS and CDR2 YYNGEE. V dropped 4 bases and J dropped 5; count of bases not matched to a gene: 9. The CDR3 is made up of 17 amino acids. Written as DNA, the CDR3 is TGTGCCAGCAGCAGGACTAGCGGGGGGCCAGTGGTAGATACGCAGTATTTT. This encodes CASSRTSGGPVVDTQYF.

This clone was seen once. In the same sample, other DNA sequences code for this CDR3. The gene calls are TRBV18 and TRBJ1-2; 7 bases are shared with TRBD1. The V gene end was trimmed by 6 bases and the J gene end by 4 bases; junction bases not matched to a gene: 14. Germline values: CDR1 KGHSH, CDR2 LQKENI. This CDR3 region has 16 residues. The CDR3 nucleotides read TGTGCCAGCTCCCCTACCGGGACAGTCGAGGGCTATGGCTACACCTTC. This gives the protein CASSPTGTVEGYGYTF.

The V call is TRBV5-1, the J call TRBJ2-5; tentatively, D is TRBD1 (6 bases). The germline CDR1 and CDR2 sequences are SGHRS and YFSETQ. Trimming pared 0 bases from V and 2 bases from J, leaving 11 bases between. This CDR3 region has 15 residues. The CDR3 region has the DNA TGCGCCAGCAGCTTGGGGACAGTTGCTCAAGAGACCCAGTACTTC. Protein: CASSLGTVAQETQYF.

CDR3 in amino acids: CSVAGQSNEQFF. CDR3 in DNA: TGCAGCGTGGCGGGACAGTCTAATGAGCAGTTCTTC. J is TRBJ2-1 and V is TRBV29-1, with D tentatively TRBD1 (7 bases). V was shortened by 6 bases and J by 7 bases, with 13 bases between the two germline ends. Germline-derived CDR1 and CDR2 are SQVTM and ANQGSEA. The CDR3 covers 12 residues.

In this sample, this clone turned up once. J is TRBJ1-5 and V is TRBV6-6, with 9 bases fitting TRBD1. CDR3 length: 15 residues. Germline CDR1 and CDR2: MNHNY and SVGAGI (reference sequence). Trimming took 6 bases from V and 6 from J; bases not matched to a gene: 9. CDR3 protein: CASRTQGATGQPQHF. The CDR3 DNA follows: TGTGCCAGCAGGACACAGGGGGCGACTGGTCAGCCCCAGCATTTT.

This rearrangement joins TRBV14 to TRBJ1-2, with 9 nucleotides matching TRBD1. Per the germline V gene, CDR1 is SGHDN and CDR2 is FVKESK. V shed 2 bases and J 2 bases; nucleotides not matched to a gene: 3. The CDR3 covers 15 residues. CDR3: CASSQPGTGNYGYTF. CDR3 DNA sequence: TGTGCCAGCAGCCAACCTGGGACAGGGAACTATGGCTACACCTTC.